The rows below give T cell receptor beta chains drawn from one sample of a study of T cell repertoires in cytomegalovirus infection. TCRdb independently ran MiXCR on the reads; one entry per CDR3 protein. Of about 530,000 distinct CDR3 sequences in the sample, more than 20% were seen once. The sample was PBMCs. These receptors were obtained from a human donor in good health (CMV status not recorded). Some clones in this sample may be carry-over from other donors' samples. Both conserved end residues are part of each CDR3. D genes are given only for firm matches. Some rows have no size entry. The others give once, few or many, or a class for an expanded clone.

- TRBJ2-3 15 many TRBV15 TGTGCCACCAGCAGAGTATTTACTGCCCCAGATACGCAGTATTTT CATSRVFTAPDTQYF
TRBD1 TRBJ1-5 15 - TRBV12-3/TRBV12-4 TGTGCCAGCAGTTTTACAGGGGCCGCGAATCAGCCCCAGCATTTT CASSFTGAANQPQHF
TRBD1 TRBJ2-2 18 few TRBV7-9 TGTGCCAGCAGCTTCGGTCACTTTGGAGACAGGGGTGCCGGGGAGCTGTTTTTT CASSFGHFGDRGAGELFF
- TRBJ2-5 14 many TRBV7-2 TGTGCCAGCAGATCCGCGTGGGGTCGAGAGACCCAGTACTTC CASRSAWGRETQYF
- TRBJ1-3 13 few TRBV6-1 TGTGCCATAGCGTGGAGCTCTGGAAACACCATATATTTT CAIAWSSGNTIYF
TRBD1 TRBJ1-2 15 many TRBV7-2 TGTGCCAGCAGCTCCACACGAATGACAGGGAATGGCTACACCTTC CASSSTRMTGNGYTF
TRBD2 TRBJ2-2 17 few TRBV24-1 TGTGCCACCAGTTATTACGGGGGGGACTCGGACACCGGGGAGCTGTTTTTT CATSYYGGDSDTGELFF
- TRBJ2-7 14 - TRBV11-2 TGTGCCAGCAGCCCCGGGACAAACCTTGGAGAGCAGTACTTC CASSPGTNLGEQYF
- TRBJ1-5 16 - TRBV24-1 TGTGCCACCATCCTCTTAGGCGGGGACAAGAATCAGCCCCAGCATTTT CATILLGGDKNQPQHF
TRBD1 TRBJ1-5 17 - TRBV7-9 TGTGCCAGCAGCTTAGGTACAGGACAGGCAAGTAATCAGCCCCAGCATTTT CASSLGTGQASNQPQHF
- TRBJ2-1 14 - TRBV5-1 TGCGCCAGCAGCTTGTGGGACCGCAACAATGAGCAGTTCTTC CASSLWDRNNEQFF
TRBD1 TRBJ2-5 15 - TRBV20-1 TGCAGTGCTAGAGATACCCCAGGGGGTCGGGAGACCCAGTACTTC CSARDTPGGRETQYF
- TRBJ2-1 13 once TRBV7-6 TGTGCCAGCAGCTCGGGTTCAGGGGATGAGCAGTTCTTC CASSSGSGDEQFF
TRBD2 TRBJ2-2 18 many TRBV4-1 TGCGCCAGCAGCCAAGACTCCGGGACTAGCGCTAACACCGGGGAGCTGTTTTTT CASSQDSGTSANTGELFF
- TRBJ1-6 14 few TRBV12-3/TRBV12-4 TGTGCCAGCAGTTTAACAGCTTATAATTCACCCCTCCACTTT CASSLTAYNSPLHF
- TRBJ2-3 12 - TRBV20-1 TGCAGTGCCCCTTCCGGGGGAGATACGCAGTATTTT CSAPSGGDTQYF
- TRBJ2-4 13 once TRBV20-1 TGCAGTGCTCGTGGGGAAGCCAAAAACATTCAGTACTTC CSARGEAKNIQYF
TRBD2 TRBJ2-3 16 - TRBV30 TGTGCCTGGAGTACCGGGACTAGCTCTGAGGGGAATACGCAGTATTTT CAWSTGTSSEGNTQYF
TRBD2 TRBJ2-1 15 few TRBV7-6 TGTGCCAGCAGCTCCAGACTAGCGGGTCGAGAGGAGCAGTTCTTC CASSSRLAGREEQFF
- TRBJ2-1 18 - TRBV7-2 TGTGCCAGCAGCTTAGCAAGAAAAGGCTTCCGGAAAGACAATGAGCAGTTCTTC CASSLARKGFRKDNEQFF
TRBD1 TRBJ1-2 15 few TRBV19 TGTGCCAGCCGGGACAGGGGAAGGGCTAACTATGGCTACACCTTC CASRDRGRANYGYTF
- TRBJ1-4 14 few TRBV19 TGTGCCAGTCAAGCGGCAGGAACTAATGAAAAACTGTTTTTT CASQAAGTNEKLFF
TRBD1 TRBJ2-4 14 - TRBV11-2 TGTGCCAGCAGCGACAGGGGTCGCAAAAACATTCAGTACTTC CASSDRGRKNIQYF
- TRBJ1-5 12 - TRBV5-6 TGTGCCAGCAGCGAGGTAGGTCAGCCCCAGCATTTT CASSEVGQPQHF
- TRBJ2-5 14 - TRBV20-1 TGCAGTGCTAGAGGCGAGGGCTACCAAGAGACCCAGTACTTC CSARGEGYQETQYF
- TRBJ2-3 15 few TRBV7-3 TGTGCCAGCAGCCCGACCCTCGCTAGCACAGATACGCAGTATTTT CASSPTLASTDTQYF
- TRBJ2-2 14 - TRBV11-2 TGTGCCAGCAGCTTAGGGCAGCACACCGGGGAGCTGTTTTTT CASSLGQHTGELFF
- TRBJ2-7 14 - TRBV2 TGTGCCAGCAACAGTCAGGACCTTGCCTACGAGCAGTACTTC CASNSQDLAYEQYF
TRBD1 TRBJ1-5 17 few TRBV19 TGTGCCAGTACCTCAGGACAGGGGCTACTTAGCAATCAGCCCCAGCATTTT CASTSGQGLLSNQPQHF
TRBD2 TRBJ2-3 17 few TRBV7-8 TGTGCCAGCAGCTTATTTTTGCTAGCGGGAGCTACAGATACGCAGTATTTT CASSLFLLAGATDTQYF
TRBD2 TRBJ2-1 12 - TRBV29-1 TGCAGCGGGTCAGGACTAGCCGGTGAGCAGTTCTTC CSGSGLAGEQFF
- TRBJ2-5 16 - TRBV7-6 TGTGCCAGCAGCTCCGAGGGGGACTCAGCCACAGGGACCCAGTACTTC CASSSEGDSATGTQYF